A single sample gave rise to the 10 T cell receptor beta chains below, sequenced in a study of blood T cell repertoires in COVID-19. The data were produced by immunoSEQ multiplex PCR, yet TCRdb's version contains in-frame clones alone and is incomplete. The sample lists under 300,000 clones, roughly 86% seen once, with less than 4% in the top ten. The sequenced material came from peripheral blood. The source of these receptors is a man in his late teens or twenties with active or convalescent COVID-19.

The rearrangement uses TRBV5-5 and TRBJ1-3, with D maybe TRBD1 (6 bases). The V gene lost 4 bases and the J gene lost 2 bases, with 13 bases spanning the gap. Germline CDR1 SGHKS, CDR2 YYEKEE (reference sequence). The CDR3 totals 15 residues. CDR3 sequence (DNA): TGTGCCAGCAGCCCCACAGGGTACCCTGGAAACACCATATATTTT. Translating it yields CASSPTGYPGNTIYF.

The rearrangement uses TRBV6-2 or TRBV6-3 and TRBJ1-3; D possibly corresponds to TRBD1 (5 bases). Germline V CDR1 and CDR2: MNHEY, SVGEGT. The length of the CDR3 is 17 residues. Trimming removed 2 bases at V and 0 bases at J, with 14 bases between. CDR3 bases: TGTGCCAGCAGTTACGCGGGACTTTTATTCTCTGGAAACACCATATATTTT. Translated, it gives CASSYAGLLFSGNTIYF.

The chain combines TRBV10-3 with TRBJ2-5; 8 bases are shared with TRBD2. The CDR3 runs 14 residues. CDR1 and CDR2 (germline): ENHRY, SYGVKD. The J segment lost 4 bases and the V segment lost 6 bases, leaving 7 bases of the junction unmatched. The CDR3 reads CAISATSGVETQYF. In DNA form, the CDR3 reads TGTGCCATCAGCGCCACTAGCGGTGTAGAGACCCAGTACTTC.

V is TRBV11-3 and J is TRBJ2-7, with 9 nucleotides matching TRBD1. V trimming: 0 bases; J trimming: 0 bases; junction bases outside the gene matches: 6. The CDR3 consists of 17 residues. The germline CDR1 and CDR2 sequences are SGHNT and YENEEA. The CDR3 loop reads CASSLDRDRDYSYEQYF. CDR3 coding DNA: TGTGCCAGCAGCTTAGATCGGGACAGGGATTACTCCTACGAGCAGTACTTC.

The chain couples TRBV9 to TRBJ2-2, with TRBD2 identical over 13 bases. After removal of 4 bases from V and 5 bases from J, the junction contained 8 bases not matched to a gene. Germline V gene data show CDR1 as SGDLS and CDR2 as YYNGEE. The CDR3 spans 17 residues. The CDR3 nucleotides read TGTGCCAGCAGCACGGGACTAGCGGGGAGGACGACCGGGGAGCTGTTTTTT. As protein: CASSTGLAGRTTGELFF.

The gene calls are TRBV10-1 and TRBJ2-1, with D unclear. CDR3 length: 12 residues. Germline CDR1 reads WNHNN; CDR2 reads SYGVQD (reference sequence). V gave up 0 bases and J gave up 10 bases, with 7 bases separating them. The CDR3 reads CASSESGGEQFF. The CDR3 nucleotides are TGCGCCAGCAGTGAGTCCGGCGGAGAGCAGTTCTTC.

The V gene is TRBV7-3, the J gene TRBJ2-7, with no clear D. V was shortened by 0 bases and J by 3 bases, with 6 bases between the two germline ends. The CDR3 runs 13 residues. Germline loops: CDR1 SGHTA, CDR2 FQGTGA. In DNA, the CDR3 is TGTGCCAGCAGCTTAACGCGTTTCTACGAGCAGTACTTC. Its translation is CASSLTRFYEQYF.

This clone was detected only a few times. The chain employs TRBV5-1 and TRBJ2-7; D might be TRBD1 (6 bases). CDR1 SGHRS and CDR2 YFSETQ come from the germline V gene. V shed 0 bases and J shed 6 bases, with 19 bases lying between them. CDR3 size: 16 residues. CDR3 in amino acids: CASSLDVQGPLVEQYF. The DNA for the CDR3 is TGCGCCAGCAGCTTGGACGTACAGGGTCCGCTAGTCGAGCAGTACTTC.

This clone was seen just once. This sequence joins TRBV2 and TRBJ2-7; D is possibly TRBD2 (5 bases). Germline V gene data show CDR1 as SNHLY and CDR2 as FYNNEI. CDR3 size: 14 residues. Deletions cut 4 bases from V and 5 bases from J, with 15 bases between. CDR3 nucleotides: TGTGCCAGCAGTGGCGGCTTGAAGGGAGACGAGCAGTACTTC. Encoded protein: CASSGGLKGDEQYF. Full variable domain (remainder filled in from reference TRBV2 and TRBJ2-7): EPEVTQTPSHQVTQMGQEVILRCVPISNHLYFYWYRQILGQKVEFLVSFYNNEISEKSEIFDDQFSVERPDGSNFTLKIRSTKLEDSAMYFCASSGGLKGDEQYFGPGTRLTVT.

The chain recombines TRBV10-3 with TRBJ2-1; 10 bases match TRBD2. CDR1 ENHRY and CDR2 SYGVKD come from the germline V gene. The CDR3 has 15 residues. V trimming: 6 bases; J trimming: 6 bases; junction bases outside the gene matches: 8. The CDR3 DNA reads TGTGCCATCAGGACTAGCGGGCACCGCCCCAATGAGCAGTTCTTC. Translated: CAIRTSGHRPNEQFF.